This T cell receptor beta chain is from a study of human T cells and chemical hapten exposure. Overall study context: Scalp application of diphenylcyclopropenone was performed weekly in patients across the entire approximately 25-week study.

Concerning this clonotype: The target antigen is unknown.

Time point in this sample: pre-sensitization, week 0. The treatment: therapeutic diphenylcyclopropenone sensitization with weekly scalp DPC. Individual cDNA molecules in this library carried unique molecular identifiers. The authors' processing: The median was around 88,000 TCRs per sample, ranging about 20,000 to 690,600. TCRdb fed the RACE reads into MiXCR, producing one record per CDR3 protein. The V and J calls were not made by the authors but by TCRdb's processing. The sample holds some 51,000 distinct CDR3 sequences, over 8% seen once. Germline V gives CDR1 DFQATT, CDR2 SNEGSKA (reference sequence). With 0 bases removed from V and 7 bases from J, the gap between germline ends came to 15 bases. The CDR3 has 14 amino acids. Study results and limitations: Healthy individuals' immune responses may differ from those of donors, who had alopecia.

V is TRBV20-1 and J is TRBJ1-1, with D maybe TRBD1 (6 bases). Source: whole blood, taken in connection with sensitization to the hapten diphenylcyclopropenone (DPC). This receptor was obtained from a woman aged 40 to 50 with alopecia areata. Some clones in this sample may be carry-over from other donors' samples. The CDR3: CSARDIGPTGEAFF. In DNA form, the CDR3 reads TGCAGTGCTAGAGATATAGGGCCGACAGGTGAAGCTTTCTTT.